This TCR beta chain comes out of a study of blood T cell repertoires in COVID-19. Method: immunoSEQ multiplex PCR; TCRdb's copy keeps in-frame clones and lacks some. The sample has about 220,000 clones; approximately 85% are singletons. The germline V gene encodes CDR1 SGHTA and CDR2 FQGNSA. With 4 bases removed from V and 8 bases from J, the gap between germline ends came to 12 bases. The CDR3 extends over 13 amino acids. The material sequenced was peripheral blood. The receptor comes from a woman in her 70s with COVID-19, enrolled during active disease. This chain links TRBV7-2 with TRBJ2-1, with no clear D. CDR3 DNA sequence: TGTGCCAGCAGCTCTATTAGCTATCATGAGCAGTTCTTC. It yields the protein CASSSISYHEQFF. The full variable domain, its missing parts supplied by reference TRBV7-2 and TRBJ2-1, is GAGVSQSPSNKVTEKGKDVELRCDPISGHTALYWYRQSLGQGLEFLIYFQGNSAPDKSGLPSDRFSAERTGGSVSTLTIQRTQQEDSAVYLCASSSISYHEQFFGPGTRLTVL.